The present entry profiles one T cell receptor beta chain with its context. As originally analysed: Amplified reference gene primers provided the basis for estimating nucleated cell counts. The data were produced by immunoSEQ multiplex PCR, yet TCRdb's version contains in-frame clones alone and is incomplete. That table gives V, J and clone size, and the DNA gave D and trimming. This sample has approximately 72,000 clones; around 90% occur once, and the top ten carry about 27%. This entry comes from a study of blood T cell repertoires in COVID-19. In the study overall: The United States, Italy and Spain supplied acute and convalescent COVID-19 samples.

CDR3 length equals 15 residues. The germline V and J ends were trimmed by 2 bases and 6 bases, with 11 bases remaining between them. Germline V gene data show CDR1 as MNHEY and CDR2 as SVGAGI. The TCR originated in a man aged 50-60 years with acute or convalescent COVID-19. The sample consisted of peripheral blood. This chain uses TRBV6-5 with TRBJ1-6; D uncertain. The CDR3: CASSYQRGGNSPLHF. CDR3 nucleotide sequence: TGTGCCAGCAGTTACCAGCGGGGTGGTAATTCACCCCTCCACTTT.